The next 18 T cell receptor beta chains were all read from a single sample in a study of cytomegalovirus exposure and HLA in healthy donors. PCR used 60 Vbeta primers and 13 Jbeta primers. Using immunoSEQ multiplex PCR, the repertoire was profiled, and TCRdb retains in-frame clones only, with some absent. The repertoire holds around 120,000 clones, with approximately 85% as singletons. Sequencing was performed on PBMCs. These receptors all stem from a male donor in good health and CMV-seropositive.

The chain recombines TRBV6-1 with TRBJ1-5, with D maybe TRBD1 (6 bases). The germline V and J ends were trimmed by 4 bases and 7 bases, with 17 bases remaining between them. This CDR3 has 15 amino acids. From germline, CDR1 is MNHNS and CDR2 SASEGT. CDR3 DNA sequence: TGTGCCAGCAGTGTGCTGGGGGGGGCAGGGCAGCCCCAGCATTTT. Protein product: CASSVLGGAGQPQHF.

V and J are TRBV7-9 and TRBJ1-2; 9 nucleotides agree with TRBD1. Trimming cost V 5 bases and J 14 bases; bases outside gene matches: 12. CDR3 length: 13 residues. CDR1 SEHNR and CDR2 FQNEAQ come from the germline V gene (reference sequence). The CDR3 DNA is TGTGCCAGCAGCCAGTCAGGGGACAGGGCGAAGACCTTC. Protein sequence: CASSQSGDRAKTF.

The chain has TRBV10-3 and TRBJ2-3; 7 nucleotides line up with TRBD2. With 4 bases clipped from V and 6 bases from J, the junction kept 7 bases outside the gene matches. CDR1 ENHRY and CDR2 SYGVKD come from the germline V gene. There are 14 residues in the CDR3. CDR3 sequence: CAISGGGDGDTQYF. CDR3 nucleotide sequence: TGTGCCATCAGTGGGGGGGGAGATGGGGATACGCAGTATTTT.

This clone was counted only a few times. The chain is built from TRBV7-2 and TRBJ2-7, with TRBD2 identical over 10 bases. The CDR3 has 17 residues. CDR1 is SGHTA, CDR2 FQGNSA, per germline. J lost 0 bases, V lost 5 bases, and 10 bases had no gene match. The CDR3 here is CASSTRTAGGYSYEQYF. The CDR3 nucleotides read TGTGCCAGCAGCACCCGGACAGCGGGAGGGTACTCCTACGAGCAGTACTTC. The full variable domain, rest sourced from reference TRBV7-2 and TRBJ2-7, is GAGVSQSPSNKVTEKGKDVELRCDPISGHTALYWYRQSLGQGLEFLIYFQGNSAPDKSGLPSDRFSAERTGGSVSTLTIQRTQQEDSAVYLCASSTRTAGGYSYEQYFGPGTRLTVT.

The V and J genes are TRBV19 and TRBJ2-7; 12 nucleotides align to TRBD2. J lost 3 bases, V lost 6 bases, and 6 bases had no gene match. Germline assignment: CDR1 LNHDA and CDR2 SQIVND (reference sequence). The CDR3 is 15 residues long. CDR3 nucleotide sequence: TGTGCCAGTAGAGCGGGACTAGCGGGCTTCTACGAGCAGTACTTC. It encodes CASRAGLAGFYEQYF.

This chain connects TRBV18 to TRBJ2-7; D may be TRBD1 (6 bases). Germline CDR1 KGHSH, CDR2 LQKENI. V was clipped by 4 bases and J by 7 bases, with 14 bases between them. This CDR3 region has 13 residues. This CDR3 is CASSLSGAEEQYF. The CDR3 region has the DNA TGTGCCAGCTCACTTTCAGGGGCGGAGGAGCAGTACTTC.

The chain recombines TRBV30 with TRBJ1-5, with 8 bases lining up with TRBD1. The CDR3 totals 16 residues. Losses at the gene ends were 3 bases for V and 0 bases for J; bases not matched to a gene: 7. CDR1 and CDR2 (germline): GTSNPN, SVGIG (reference sequence). The CDR3 sequence is CAWSTGTGVSNQPQHF. The CDR3, as DNA: TGTGCCTGGAGCACCGGGACAGGTGTTAGCAATCAGCCCCAGCATTTT.

J is TRBJ1-4 and V is TRBV15; TRBD1 matches at 7 bases. The CDR3 has 15 residues. V gave up 5 bases and J gave up 8 bases; unmatched junction bases: 11. The germline V gene has CDR1 LNHNV and CDR2 YYDKDF (reference sequence). CDR3 nucleotides: TGTGCCACCAGCGGACACAGGGGCGTTAAGGAAAAACTGTTTTTT. Its protein product is CATSGHRGVKEKLFF.

This clone occurred once. The rearrangement joins TRBV19 to TRBJ1-5, with D perhaps TRBD1 (5 bases). The CDR3 has 16 amino acids. Trimming took 4 bases from V and 4 from J, leaving 17 bases between them. CDR1 LNHDA and CDR2 SQIVND come from the germline V gene (reference sequence). DNA for the CDR3: TGTGCCAGTAGTACCCCACACATTCGGGGGAATCAGCCCCAGCATTTT. This gives the protein CASSTPHIRGNQPQHF.

On this clone: This is likely a read error, given that the CDR3 carries no conserved phenylalanine or tryptophan at its end. No DNA is shown, since the ends of the CDR3 on it are uncertain; the CDR3 is the one TCRdb lists. This sequence joins TRBV2 and TRBJ2-7; the DNA was not compared with TRBD2, the D call given in the table. The CDR3 length is 8 residues, termini included. Germline CDR1 SNHLY, CDR2 FYNNEI. This CDR3 is CASSGSLI.

Here the CDR3 reads CASSIGLAGEETQYF. The CDR3 nucleotides are TGTGCCAGCAGCATCGGACTAGCGGGAGAAGAGACCCAGTACTTC. V is TRBV9 and J is TRBJ2-5, with 13 nucleotides matching TRBD2. Germline trimming cut 4 bases from V and 3 bases from J; bases unmatched to any gene: 3. The CDR3 is 15 amino acids. Germline assignment: CDR1 SGDLS and CDR2 YYNGEE.

The genes are TRBV21-1 and TRBJ1-2; the table assigns TRBD1, which was not confirmed against the DNA. TRBV21-1 is deemed a pseudogene. The CDR3 runs to 11 residues. The CDR3 here is CASSKQDGYTF. The CDR3 coding sequence is TGTGCCAGCAGCAAGCAGGATGGCTACACCTTC.

The chain links TRBV5-4 to TRBJ2-2; no clear D. The CDR3 sequence is 16 residues long. Germline values: CDR1 SGHNT, CDR2 YYREEE (reference sequence). The V gene lost 0 bases and the J gene lost 4 bases, with 13 bases spanning the gap. CDR3 nucleotide sequence: TGTGCCAGCAGCTTGGGAGAGCATATGAGCACCGGGGAGCTGTTTTTT. Translating it yields CASSLGEHMSTGELFF.

The chain uses TRBV7-6 and TRBJ2-3; 8 bases line up with TRBD2. This CDR3 spans 16 amino acids. The germline CDR1 and CDR2 sequences are SGHVS and FNYEAQ. With 3 bases clipped from V and 6 bases from J, the junction kept 11 bases outside the gene matches. The CDR3 DNA reads as TGTGCCAGCAGCTTTTTTAGCGGGATGGGGACGGATACGCAGTATTTT. The encoded protein is CASSFFSGMGTDTQYF.

The genes are TRBV19 and TRBJ1-5, with 9 bases identical to TRBD1. V trimming: 10 bases; J trimming: 4 bases; junction bases outside the gene matches: 5. The CDR3 sequence is 13 residues long. Germline CDR1 and CDR2: LNHDA and SQIVND (reference sequence). CDR3 amino acids: CATSGTGNQPQHF. The CDR3 DNA sequence: TGTGCCACCTCCGGGACAGGGAATCAGCCCCAGCATTTT.

The V and J genes are TRBV30 and TRBJ1-2, with TRBD1 matching 9 bases. Germline-derived CDR1 and CDR2 are GTSNPN and SVGIG (reference sequence). The CDR3 runs 12 residues. V shed 3 bases, J shed 8 bases, and the junction held 4 bases outside the gene matches. The CDR3 nucleotides read TGTGCCTGGAGGGACAGGGGCGCGGGCTACACCTTC. This sequence encodes CAWRDRGAGYTF.

The V gene is TRBV7-2, the J gene TRBJ2-7; 7 nucleotides match TRBD1. Per the germline V gene, CDR1 is SGHTA and CDR2 is FQGNSA. Germline trimming cut 6 bases from V and 4 bases from J; bases unmatched to any gene: 12. The CDR3 consists of 15 residues. The CDR3 DNA reads TGTGCCAGCAGGGAAGACAGGGACCTGGTGTACGAGCAGTACTTC. It specifies CASREDRDLVYEQYF. The complete variable domain, with remaining parts taken from reference TRBV7-2 and TRBJ2-7, reads GAGVSQSPSNKVTEKGKDVELRCDPISGHTALYWYRQSLGQGLEFLIYFQGNSAPDKSGLPSDRFSAERTGGSVSTLTIQRTQQEDSAVYLCASREDRDLVYEQYFGPGTRLTVT.

This chain uses TRBV28 with TRBJ1-5, with D perhaps matching TRBD1 (5 bases). The CDR3 contains 14 residues. V was trimmed by 5 bases and J by 6 bases, leaving 14 bases between them. CDR1 MDHEN and CDR2 SYDVKM come from the germline V gene. CDR3 sequence: CASSTLGGGQPQHF. Written as DNA, the CDR3 is TGTGCCAGCAGTACATTGGGGGGTGGTCAGCCCCAGCATTTT.